Reported below is one T cell receptor (beta chain). What it recognizes is unknown. The method was immunoSEQ multiplex PCR; TCRdb's version includes in-frame clones alone and lacks a portion of them. The sample holds about 200,000 clones, 60% to 80% seen once. The data stem from a study of cytotoxic CD8 clonotypes in ibrutinib-treated CLL. Notes on the study in general: Baseline clonality, higher than in age-matched healthy donors, tracked circulating CD8+ T-cell counts. Clonality increased with ibrutinib response but returned toward baseline at progression.

Germline trimming cut 10 bases from V and 0 bases from J; bases unmatched to any gene: 8. Germline V gene sequence: CDR1 MNHNY, CDR2 SVGAGI (reference sequence). This CDR3 has 15 amino acids. The source of this sequence is a human donor with chronic lymphocytic leukemia. Sequencing used PBMCs, obtained after 12 months of ibrutinib treatment. The chain carries TRBV6-6 and TRBJ2-4; 8 positions agree with TRBD1. The CDR3 here is CATDNRGAAKNIQYF. The CDR3, as DNA: TGTGCCACGGACAACAGGGGGGCAGCCAAAAACATTCAGTACTTC.